This passage covers 29 T cell receptor beta chains from one sample sequenced in a study of shared clonotypes between healthy human individuals. The table came from immunoSEQ multiplex PCR; TCRdb's copy has only in-frame clones and leaves some out. This table has about 2.2 million clones, just under 95% appearing once. CD45RO negativity and positive selection for CCR7 defined naive CD8 cells, a population that excluded terminally differentiated effector memory CD45RA+ cells. Specimen: naive CD8+ T cells from PBMCs. The receptors stem from a man younger than 35 in good health. Some clones in this sample may be carry-over from other donors' samples.

This clone was seen only a few times. The V gene is TRBV29-1, the J gene TRBJ1-1, with D tentatively TRBD1 (5 bases). The V end lost 3 bases, the J end lost 5 bases, and 7 bases lay between the germline ends. In germline, CDR1 is SQVTM, CDR2 ANQGSEA. The CDR3 runs to 11 residues. CDR3 nucleotides: TGCAGCGTTGAGGGGCATACTGAAGCTTTCTTT. It encodes CSVEGHTEAFF.

The J gene is TRBJ1-2, the V gene TRBV28, with D tentatively TRBD1 (5 bases). CDR3 length equals 15 residues. Germline V gene sequence: CDR1 MDHEN, CDR2 SYDVKM. V lost 0 bases to trimming and J lost 4 bases, with 12 bases between them. DNA of the CDR3: TGTGCCAGCAGTTTATGGGGGGGAATGAGCTATGGCTACACCTTC. It yields the protein CASSLWGGMSYGYTF.

The chain links TRBV15 to TRBJ2-7; TRBD1 aligns across 9 bases. V lost 4 bases and J lost 2; bases outside the gene matches: 9. Per the germline V gene, CDR1 is LNHNV and CDR2 is YYDKDF (reference sequence). The CDR3 loop spans 16 amino acids. CDR3 coding DNA: TGTGCCACCAGCAAACTCCCGGGACAGGGTACCTACGAGCAGTACTTC. This translates into CATSKLPGQGTYEQYF.

The chain carries TRBV9 and TRBJ2-7; TRBD1 might be the D (7 bases). Germline V lookup: CDR1 SGDLS, CDR2 YYNGEE. The CDR3 is 14 residues long. V shed 2 bases and J shed 4 bases, with 13 bases lying between them. CDR3 amino acids: CASSVEGAEYEQYF. The CDR3 DNA reads as TGTGCCAGCAGCGTGGAGGGGGCGGAGTACGAGCAGTACTTC.

The chain carries TRBV5-4 and TRBJ2-3; maybe TRBD1 (5 bases). The germline CDR1 and CDR2 sequences are SGHNT and YYREEE (reference sequence). V was clipped by 0 bases and J by 6 bases, with 14 bases between them. The CDR3 has 15 residues. The CDR3 protein is CASSLGAWSGDTQYF. CDR3 coding DNA: TGTGCCAGCAGCTTGGGCGCGTGGTCAGGGGATACGCAGTATTTT.

This sequence joins TRBV10-3 and TRBJ1-2, with D unclear. The CDR3 sequence is 16 residues long. From germline, CDR1 is ENHRY and CDR2 SYGVKD. Between the trimmed V and J ends, which lost 1 base and 4 bases, there was a span of 16 bases. CDR3 region: CAISEYESYVVYGYTF. CDR3 sequence (DNA): TGTGCCATCAGTGAGTACGAATCCTACGTGGTCTATGGCTACACCTTC.

Concerning this clone itself: The sample has other DNA sequences that encode this CDR3 too. The chain couples TRBV2 to TRBJ1-2; 7 nucleotides line up with TRBD1. Germline assignment: CDR1 SNHLY and CDR2 FYNNEI. The CDR3 covers 13 residues. V shed 6 bases, J shed 4 bases, and the junction held 5 bases outside the gene matches. The CDR3 sequence is CASSPGTVYGYTF. For the CDR3, the DNA is TGTGCCAGCAGCCCCGGGACAGTCTATGGCTACACCTTC.

This clone occurred once. This rearrangement joins TRBV19 to TRBJ1-3, with D perhaps matching TRBD1 (5 bases). Germline V lookup: CDR1 LNHDA, CDR2 SQIVND (reference sequence). The CDR3 is made up of 14 amino acids. Trimming took off 9 bases at V and 7 bases at J, with 19 bases between the two ends. CDR3 loop: CASGDGTILNTIYF. Written as DNA, the CDR3 is TGTGCCAGCGGGGACGGGACTATCCTTAACACCATATATTTT.

This rearrangement joins TRBV27 to TRBJ2-5, with D possibly TRBD2 on 5 matching bases. The germline V gene encodes CDR1 MNHEY and CDR2 SMNVEV (reference sequence). The V end was cut by 2 bases, the J end by 4 bases, with 11 bases between. The CDR3 is 14 amino acids. The CDR3 region is CASSLRSEGETQYF. CDR3 coding DNA: TGTGCCAGCAGTTTACGGAGCGAGGGAGAGACCCAGTACTTC.

The chain employs TRBV10-3 and TRBJ2-3; D perhaps matches TRBD2 (6 bases). CDR3 length: 16 residues. V was shortened by 1 base and J by 1 base, with 12 bases between the two germline ends. Germline loops: CDR1 ENHRY, CDR2 SYGVKD. The CDR3 spells CAISEFVADRTDTQYF. CDR3 DNA sequence: TGTGCCATCAGTGAGTTCGTAGCGGACCGCACAGATACGCAGTATTTT.

V gene TRBV7-2 combines with J gene TRBJ2-7; D is unresolved. V was pared by 6 bases and J by 2 bases, with 14 bases between. CDR1 and CDR2 from the germline V gene are SGHTA and FQGNSA. The CDR3 spans 14 residues. The CDR3 spells CASSGSDPAYEQYF. CDR3 nucleotides: TGTGCCAGCAGTGGCAGCGACCCAGCCTACGAGCAGTACTTC.

This chain links TRBV9 with TRBJ2-1; 9 nucleotides match TRBD2. The CDR3 is made up of 15 amino acids. CDR1 is SGDLS and CDR2 is YYNGEE in the germline V gene. V trimming: 3 bases; J trimming: 10 bases; junction bases outside the gene matches: 11. CDR3 protein: CASSDSGSITSEQFF. In DNA form, the CDR3 reads TGTGCCAGCAGCGATAGCGGGAGTATTACGTCGGAGCAGTTCTTC. Complete variable domain (other parts from reference TRBV9 and TRBJ2-1): DSGVTQTPKHLITATGQRVTLRCSPRSGDLSVYWYQQSLDQGLQFLIQYYNGEERAKGNILERFSAQQFPDLHSELNLSSLELGDSALYFCASSDSGSITSEQFFGPGTRLTVL.

CDR3 in DNA: TGTGCCAGCAGGACAGCCGGGGAAAAACTGTTTTTT. It is translated as CASRTAGEKLFF. V usage is TRBV27 and J usage is TRBJ1-4; D may be TRBD1 (5 bases). The ends were cut back, 6 bases at V and 8 bases at J, with 10 bases in the middle. Germline CDR1 reads MNHEY; CDR2 reads SMNVEV (reference sequence). This CDR3 region has 12 residues.

The V and J genes are TRBV27 and TRBJ2-5, with 14 bases fitting TRBD2. The length of the CDR3 is 17 residues. Unmatched junction bases numbered 5, after V lost 5 bases and J lost 0 bases. Germline lookup yields CDR1 MNHEY and CDR2 SMNVEV (reference sequence). DNA of the CDR3: TGTGCCAGCAGTCCCCGGACTAGCGGGAGGCACCAAGAGACCCAGTACTTC. This translates into CASSPRTSGRHQETQYF.

V usage is TRBV5-5 and J usage is TRBJ1-1; D is ambiguous. The CDR3 length is 14 residues. CDR1 and CDR2 from the germline V gene are SGHKS and YYEKEE (reference sequence). Trimming shortened V by 2 bases and J by 7 bases, and 15 bases separated the two germline ends. The CDR3 loop is CASSLKRAKDEAFF. The CDR3 DNA sequence: TGTGCCAGCAGCTTAAAAAGGGCCAAGGATGAAGCTTTCTTT.

The chain couples TRBV28 to TRBJ2-7; D is unclear. The germline V gene encodes CDR1 MDHEN and CDR2 SYDVKM. The CDR3 extends over 16 amino acids. Trimming removed 7 bases from V and 3 bases from J, with 22 bases in between. CDR3 amino acids: CASTGFRETDVYEQYF. CDR3 in DNA: TGTGCCAGCACCGGATTTCGCGAGACCGACGTCTACGAGCAGTACTTC.

The chain employs TRBV4-1 and TRBJ1-4; D is unresolved. The V end was cut by 4 bases, the J end by 4 bases, with 22 bases between. There are 18 residues in the CDR3. Germline V CDR1 and CDR2: MGHRA, YSYEKL. The chain's CDR3 is CASSRPSKDLGYNEKLFF. The CDR3 region has the DNA TGCGCCAGCAGCCGCCCCTCCAAAGACCTCGGTTATAATGAAAAACTGTTTTTT.

The chain is built from TRBV27 and TRBJ2-7, with 7 bases lining up with TRBD2. After removal of 3 bases from V and 4 bases from J, the junction contained 6 bases not matched to a gene. This CDR3 is 14 amino acids long. Germline V gives CDR1 MNHEY, CDR2 SMNVEV (reference sequence). The CDR3 loop is CASSFGGSWYEQYF. DNA of the CDR3: TGTGCCAGCAGTTTCGGCGGGAGTTGGTACGAGCAGTACTTC.

V gene TRBV28 combines with J gene TRBJ2-5, with 12 nucleotides matching TRBD2. Losses at the gene ends were 3 bases for V and 5 bases for J; bases not matched to a gene: 4. The germline V gene has CDR1 MDHEN and CDR2 SYDVKM. The CDR3 length is 15 residues. The CDR3 is CASSFPTSGRETQYF. In DNA form, the CDR3 reads TGTGCCAGCAGTTTTCCCACTAGCGGGAGGGAGACCCAGTACTTC.

The CDR3 region is CASSHSGEPYEQYF. The CDR3 region has the DNA TGCGCCAGCAGCCACTCCGGGGAACCCTACGAGCAGTACTTC. V usage is TRBV4-3 and J usage is TRBJ2-5, with D possibly matching TRBD2 (5 bases). The J call may not be correct, given that the DNA end is closer to TRBJ2-7. The CDR3 loop spans 14 amino acids. CDR1 is LGHNA, CDR2 YSLEER, per germline.

This clone appeared a few times. The rearrangement links TRBV28 to TRBJ1-1; tentative D call: TRBD1 (5 bases). Germline lookup yields CDR1 MDHEN and CDR2 SYDVKM. V was pared by 5 bases and J by 1 base, with 11 bases between. The CDR3 totals 14 residues. This CDR3 is CASSHTGANTEAFF. CDR3 DNA sequence: TGTGCCAGCAGTCATACAGGAGCGAACACTGAAGCTTTCTTT.

This rearrangement joins TRBV27 to TRBJ2-7, with TRBD1 matching over 10 bases. Germline V lookup: CDR1 MNHEY, CDR2 SMNVEV (reference sequence). This CDR3 spans 16 amino acids. V lost 3 bases to trimming and J lost 6 bases; unmatched junction nucleotides: 11. The CDR3 region is CASSFNPRTGGTEQYF. CDR3 nucleotide sequence: TGTGCCAGCAGTTTTAATCCTCGGACAGGGGGGACCGAGCAGTACTTC.

The V gene is TRBV5-6, the J gene TRBJ2-3; D is perhaps TRBD2 (5 bases). Trimming pared 0 bases from V and 4 bases from J, leaving 12 bases between. Germline lookup yields CDR1 SGHDT and CDR2 YYEEEE. The CDR3 spans 15 residues. The CDR3 loop reads CASSLVEVGPDTQYF. The CDR3 region has the DNA TGTGCCAGCAGCTTGGTGGAGGTGGGCCCAGATACGCAGTATTTT.

The rearrangement uses TRBV11-2 and TRBJ2-1, with 15 positions matching TRBD2. With 5 bases clipped from V and 3 bases from J, the junction kept 11 bases outside the gene matches. Germline CDR1 SGHAT, CDR2 FQNNGV. The CDR3 is 19 amino acids. CDR3 residues: CASSPYGLAGGPFYNEQFF. For the CDR3, the DNA is TGTGCCAGCAGCCCCTACGGACTAGCGGGAGGGCCTTTCTACAATGAGCAGTTCTTC.

This chain joins TRBV9 and TRBJ2-1; D is perhaps TRBD1 (5 bases). The CDR3 is 13 amino acids. Germline V gives CDR1 SGDLS, CDR2 YYNGEE. The V end was cut by 0 bases, the J end by 5 bases, with 6 bases between. This CDR3 is CASSVVRDNEQFF. CDR3 nucleotide sequence: TGTGCCAGCAGCGTAGTCAGGGACAATGAGCAGTTCTTC. The full variable domain, its missing parts supplied by reference TRBV9 and TRBJ2-1, is DSGVTQTPKHLITATGQRVTLRCSPRSGDLSVYWYQQSLDQGLQFLIQYYNGEERAKGNILERFSAQQFPDLHSELNLSSLELGDSALYFCASSVVRDNEQFFGPGTRLTVL.

The V and J genes are TRBV9 and TRBJ2-3, with 8 nucleotides matching TRBD2. CDR1 and CDR2 from the germline V gene are SGDLS and YYNGEE. The CDR3 has 16 residues. V shed 3 bases, J shed 4 bases, and the junction held 10 bases outside the gene matches. Here the CDR3 reads CASSASGSVPPDTQYF. CDR3 coding DNA: TGTGCCAGCAGCGCCAGCGGGAGTGTCCCCCCAGATACGCAGTATTTT.

This rearrangement joins TRBV27 to TRBJ2-7, with D possibly being TRBD1 (6 bases). Germline CDR1 reads MNHEY; CDR2 reads SMNVEV (reference sequence). This CDR3 contains 15 residues. With 2 bases removed from V and 0 bases from J, the gap between germline ends came to 11 bases. CDR3 sequence: CASSLGGQFSYEQYF. The CDR3 DNA follows: TGTGCCAGCAGTTTAGGAGGACAGTTCTCCTACGAGCAGTACTTC.

The chain uses TRBV10-1 and TRBJ1-1; D unresolved. V shed 4 bases and J shed 1 base, with 4 bases lying between them. This CDR3 contains 12 residues. Germline lookup yields CDR1 WNHNN and CDR2 SYGVQD (reference sequence). The CDR3 spells CASSAGNTEAFF. The CDR3 region has the DNA TGCGCCAGCAGTGCAGGGAACACTGAAGCTTTCTTT.

V usage is TRBV4-1 and J usage is TRBJ2-3; D might be TRBD1 or TRBD2, each matching 5 bases. This CDR3 region has 16 residues. In germline, CDR1 is MGHRA, CDR2 YSYEKL. Trimming removed 3 bases from V and 2 bases from J, with 15 bases in between. CDR3 protein: CASSQGRGWVTDTQYF. The CDR3 DNA is TGCGCCAGCAGCCAGGGACGCGGGTGGGTCACAGATACGCAGTATTTT.